Below are 9 T cell receptor beta chains sequenced from a single sample in a study of CXCR3-negative and CXCR3-positive naive CD8 T cells. The libraries of TRB cDNA were prepared using 5' RACE with UMI labels. TCRdb re-called the 5' RACE reads, yielding one record per CDR3 amino acid sequence without DNA. Recorded for this sample: tens of thousands of distinct CDR3 sequences. The sample taken for sequencing was memory CD8+ T cells from blood. These receptor sequences come from a human donor in good health. Some clones in this sample may be carry-over from other donors' samples.

The gene calls are TRBV13 and TRBJ2-3. The CDR3 loop spans 12 amino acids. Germline CDR1 is PRHDT and CDR2 is FYEKMQ (reference sequence). The CDR3 spells CASSLERDTQYF. The full variable domain, with the rest looked up from reference TRBV13 and TRBJ2-3, is AAGVIQSPRHLIKEKRETATLKCYPIPRHDTVYWYQQGPGQDPQFLISFYEKMQSDKGSIPDRFSAQQFSDYHSELNMSSLELGDSALYFCASSLERDTQYFGPGTRLTVL.

The V and J genes are TRBV2 and TRBJ1-1; TCRdb's D call, TRBD1, is unchecked because there is no DNA. Germline CDR1 reads SNHLY; CDR2 reads FYNNEI. CDR3 length: 13 residues. This CDR3 is CASHRDRGSEAFF.

The chain couples TRBV12-3 or TRBV12-4 to TRBJ2-3; without DNA, the TCRdb call of TRBD2 cannot be checked. The CDR3 is made up of 15 amino acids. The CDR3 here is CASSPHGGPTDTQYF.

The chain links TRBV7-6 to TRBJ2-3; the D call from TCRdb, TRBD2, cannot be confirmed without DNA. In germline, CDR1 is SGHVS, CDR2 FNYEAQ. The length of the CDR3 is 14 residues. CDR3 region: CASSLVKGADTQYF.

The chain links TRBV5-8 to TRBJ2-1; TCRdb outputs TRBD1, but without DNA this stays unchecked. CDR3 size: 15 residues. The germline V gene encodes CDR1 SGHTS and CDR2 YDEGEE. CDR3 amino acids: CASSRGAGTHDEQFF. The variable domain in full, completed from reference TRBV5-8 and TRBJ2-1, reads EAGVTQSPTHLIKTRGQQATLRCSPISGHTSVYWYQQALGLGLQFLLWYDEGEERNRGNFPPRFSGRQFPNYSSELNVNALELEDSALYLCASSRGAGTHDEQFFGPGTRLTVL.

This rearrangement joins TRBV7-2 to TRBJ1-1; TCRdb lists TRBD1, though no DNA is available to test this call. The CDR3 consists of 14 residues. Germline V gene lookup returns CDR1 SGHTA and CDR2 FQGNSA. CDR3 sequence reads: CASRGRDRYTEAFF.

The gene calls are TRBV6-4 and TRBJ2-3; TCRdb gives TRBD1 as the D gene, but with no DNA this cannot be confirmed. Germline V gives CDR1 MRHNA, CDR2 SNTAGT. The CDR3 totals 14 residues. Here the CDR3 reads CASTPGQGSDTQYF.

The rearrangement uses TRBV10-3 and TRBJ2-3; TCRdb's assignment of TRBD2 cannot be checked, as there is no DNA. The CDR3 sequence is 14 residues long. Germline loops: CDR1 ENHRY, CDR2 SYGVKD. CDR3 loop: CAISDSGSTDTQYF.

This sequence joins TRBV29-1 and TRBJ2-7; TCRdb returns TRBD1, unconfirmable since there is no DNA. Germline V gives CDR1 SQVTM, CDR2 ANQGSEA. This CDR3 contains 16 residues. The CDR3 sequence: CSVDGRQGDASYEQYF.